This T cell receptor beta chain appears in the sequencing data of a study of PD-L1 blockade in urothelial cancer. Data came from immunoSEQ multiplex PCR; TCRdb stores just in-frame clones and leaves some out. Here the sample spans roughly 29,000 clones, around 75% being singletons. Germline CDR1 LNHDA, CDR2 SQIVND (reference sequence). V gave up 7 bases and J gave up 6 bases; unmatched junction bases: 8. The CDR3 consists of 14 residues. This clonotype was sampled from a man aged 50 to 59 with urothelial cancer. The sequencing here drew on PBMCs, taken around atezolizumab (anti-PD-L1) treatment. The V gene is TRBV19, the J gene TRBJ2-1; 8 nucleotides align to TRBD2. The CDR3 sequence: CASKGAGDLNEQFF. In nucleotides, the CDR3 is TGTGCCAGTAAGGGAGCGGGGGACCTCAATGAGCAGTTCTTC.